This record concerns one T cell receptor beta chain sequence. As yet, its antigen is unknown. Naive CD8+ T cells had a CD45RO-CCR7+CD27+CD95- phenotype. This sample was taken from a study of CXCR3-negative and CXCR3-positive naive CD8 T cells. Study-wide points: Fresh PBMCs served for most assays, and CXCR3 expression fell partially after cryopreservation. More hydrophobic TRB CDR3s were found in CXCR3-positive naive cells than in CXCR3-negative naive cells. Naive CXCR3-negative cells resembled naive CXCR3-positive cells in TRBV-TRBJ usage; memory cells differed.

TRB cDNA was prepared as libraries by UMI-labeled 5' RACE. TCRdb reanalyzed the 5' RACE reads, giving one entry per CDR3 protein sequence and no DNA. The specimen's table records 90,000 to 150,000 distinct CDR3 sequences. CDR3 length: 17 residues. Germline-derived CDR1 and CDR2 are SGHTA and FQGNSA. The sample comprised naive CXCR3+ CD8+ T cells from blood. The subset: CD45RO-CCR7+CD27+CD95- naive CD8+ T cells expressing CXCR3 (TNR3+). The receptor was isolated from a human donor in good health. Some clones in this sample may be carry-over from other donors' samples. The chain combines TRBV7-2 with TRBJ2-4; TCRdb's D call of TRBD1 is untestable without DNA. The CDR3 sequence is CASSKGPRTVAPNIQYF.